The 19 T cell receptor beta chains in this list originate from one sample, sequenced in a study of T cells after yellow fever vaccination. TCRdb passed the 5' RACE reads through MiXCR, listing each CDR3 protein once. The sample yields tens of thousands of distinct CDR3 sequences, about 6% seen once. Sequencing used CD4+ T cells sorted from PBMCs, obtained approximately 15 days after the first yellow fever vaccination. The receptors were sampled from a man between 18 and 29 years old who received the YFV17D yellow fever vaccine.

The rearrangement uses TRBV5-6 and TRBJ1-2; D remains ambiguous. Germline values: CDR1 SGHDT, CDR2 YYEEEE. With 9 bases removed from V and 7 bases from J, the gap between germline ends came to 19 bases. The CDR3 consists of 13 residues. CDR3 in amino acids: CAMGPGLHCGYTF. The CDR3 DNA reads as TGTGCCATGGGCCCAGGACTGCACTGTGGCTACACCTTC.

This clonotype has a count of ten or more. CDR3 nucleotides: TGTGCCAGCAGCTTCATGGAGACCCAGTACTTC. Its protein product is CASSFMETQYF. The chain carries TRBV7-8 and TRBJ2-5, with D unresolved. V was clipped by 3 bases and J by 5 bases, with 4 bases between them. This CDR3 has 11 amino acids. Germline loops: CDR1 SGHVS, CDR2 FQNEAQ.

This clonotype was counted ten times or more. The gene calls are TRBV12-3 or TRBV12-4 and TRBJ2-2; D may match TRBD1 or TRBD2 (6 bases each). The CDR3 extends over 13 amino acids. V lost 3 bases, J lost 6 bases, and 8 bases lay in between. This chain's CDR3 is CASSLGGAGELFF. CDR3 bases: TGTGCCAGCAGTTTGGGGGGCGCCGGGGAGCTGTTTTTT.

This clonotype was seen ten or more times. The CDR3, as DNA: TGTGCCAGCAGCTTGGATAACCAACCGCAGTTCTTC. Its translation is CASSLDNQPQFF. J is TRBJ2-1 and V is TRBV5-4; D ambiguous. Deletions cut 0 bases from V and 12 bases from J, with 10 bases between. This CDR3 is 12 amino acids long. Germline values: CDR1 SGHNT, CDR2 YYREEE (reference sequence).

This clonotype was counted ten times or more. The chain uses TRBV5-6 and TRBJ2-4; 7 bases agree with TRBD2. V lost 3 bases and J lost 4; bases outside the gene matches: 10. The CDR3 runs 16 residues. In germline, CDR1 is SGHDT, CDR2 YYEEEE. CDR3 nucleotide sequence: TGTGCCAGCAGCTGGGGCCGCGGGGGACCGAAAAACATTCAGTACTTC. Protein product: CASSWGRGGPKNIQYF. Combining the CDR3 with reference TRBV5-6 and TRBJ2-4 gives the whole variable domain DAGVTQSPTHLIKTRGQQVTLRCSPKSGHDTVSWYQQALGQGPQFIFQYYEEEERQRGNFPDRFSGHQFPNYSSELNVNALLLGDSALYLCASSWGRGGPKNIQYFGAGTRLSVL.

This clonotype was observed at least ten times. V usage is TRBV18 and J usage is TRBJ2-1; a weak D match, TRBD2 (6 bases). With 0 bases removed from V and 4 bases from J, the gap between germline ends came to 10 bases. The CDR3 spans 15 residues. Germline CDR1 reads KGHSH; CDR2 reads LQKENI. CDR3 coding DNA: TGTGCCAGCTCACCACCTAGCGGAGTTTACAATGAGCAGTTCTTC. It codes for CASSPPSGVYNEQFF.

This clonotype was observed at least ten times. J is TRBJ1-6 and V is TRBV5-4, with TRBD1 identical over 7 bases. The V gene end was trimmed by 1 base and the J gene end by 10 bases; junction bases not matched to a gene: 5. Germline assignment: CDR1 SGHNT and CDR2 YYREEE (reference sequence). The CDR3 is 14 residues long. The CDR3 coding sequence is TGTGCCAGCAGCTTGCGACAGGGCCCATCACCCCTCCACTTT. Protein sequence: CASSLRQGPSPLHF.

CDR3 DNA: TGTGCCAGCAGCTTGAGGGAATATAATTCACCCCTCCACTTT. Translation: CASSLREYNSPLHF. The rearrangement uses TRBV5-4 and TRBJ1-6; no clear D. The V gene lost 1 base and the J gene lost 4 bases, with 6 bases spanning the gap. The CDR3 is 14 amino acids. Germline CDR1 is SGHNT and CDR2 is YYREEE (reference sequence).

This clonotype was recorded many times. This chain links TRBV5-1 with TRBJ2-5; 9 bases match TRBD1. Trimming cost V 0 bases and J 8 bases; bases outside gene matches: 5. The CDR3 is 14 residues long. Looked up from germline, CDR1 is SGHRS and CDR2 is YFSETQ. CDR3 loop: CASSLVGQGDTQYF. CDR3 sequence (DNA): TGCGCCAGCAGCTTGGTGGGACAGGGTGACACCCAGTACTTC. Based on the CDR3 plus reference TRBV5-1 and TRBJ2-5, the full variable domain is KAGVTQTPRYLIKTRGQQVTLSCSPISGHRSVSWYQQTPGQGLQFLFEYFSETQRNKGNFPGRFSGRQFSNSRSEMNVSTLELGDSALYLCASSLVGQGDTQYFGPGTRLLVL.

This clonotype was seen at least ten times. The chain carries TRBV3-1 and TRBJ1-2; 8 bases match TRBD1. Unmatched junction bases numbered 4, after V lost 0 bases and J lost 7 bases. CDR1 and CDR2 from the germline V gene are LGHDT and YNNKEL (reference sequence). This CDR3 contains 14 residues. CDR3 loop: CASSQDAGGRGYTF. The CDR3 nucleotides read TGTGCCAGCAGCCAAGATGCAGGGGGCCGTGGCTACACCTTC.

This clonotype was picked up many times. The chain uses TRBV19 and TRBJ2-5; 8 bases line up with TRBD1. CDR3 size: 15 residues. The V and J ends lost 6 bases and 0 bases, in that order; junction bases with no gene match: 6. Germline V lookup: CDR1 LNHDA, CDR2 SQIVND (reference sequence). The CDR3 loop reads CASRRTGTYQETQYF. The CDR3 DNA follows: TGTGCCAGTAGGAGGACAGGGACGTACCAAGAGACCCAGTACTTC.

This clonotype was picked up a small number of times. The chain is built from TRBV6-2 or TRBV6-3 and TRBJ2-1; 10 bases are shared with TRBD2. Germline V gene sequence: CDR1 MNHEY, CDR2 SVGEGT. CDR3 size: 17 residues. The ends lost 5 bases at V and 3 bases at J; junction bases unmatched: 10. The DNA of the CDR3 is TGTGCCAGCAGTGGACAACTTACTAGCGGGGTCTACAATGAGCAGTTCTTC. Protein: CASSGQLTSGVYNEQFF.

This clonotype appeared many times. The chain is built from TRBV12-3 or TRBV12-4 and TRBJ1-3, with D perhaps TRBD1 (6 bases). V lost 9 bases and J 1 base, leaving 22 bases between the germline ends. The CDR3 covers 17 residues. The CDR3 DNA reads TGTGCCAGTATACCGTTTACAGGGACTGTGTCTGGAAACACCATATATTTT. As protein: CASIPFTGTVSGNTIYF.

This clonotype showed up many times. The chain is built from TRBV7-2 and TRBJ1-2, with D maybe TRBD1 (6 bases). The length of the CDR3 is 13 residues. V was pared by 8 bases and J by 4 bases, with 14 bases between. The germline V gene encodes CDR1 SGHTA and CDR2 FQGNSA. CDR3 loop: CASGVGGVYGYTF. The CDR3 nucleotides read TGTGCCAGCGGCGTAGGGGGGGTCTATGGCTACACCTTC. The full variable domain, with the rest looked up from reference TRBV7-2 and TRBJ1-2, is GAGVSQSPSNKVTEKGKDVELRCDPISGHTALYWYRQSLGQGLEFLIYFQGNSAPDKSGLPSDRFSAERTGGSVSTLTIQRTQQEDSAVYLCASGVGGVYGYTFGSGTRLTVV.

The table lists this clonotype with many counts. This chain joins TRBV5-1 and TRBJ1-1; D is possibly TRBD1 (6 bases). Trimming cost V 4 bases and J 0 bases, with 7 bases left between them. The germline V gene has CDR1 SGHRS and CDR2 YFSETQ. The CDR3 totals 13 residues. The DNA of the CDR3 is TGCGCCAGCAGCGAGGGGGTGAACACTGAAGCTTTCTTT. Its protein is CASSEGVNTEAFF. Supplemented by reference TRBV5-1 and TRBJ1-1, the full variable domain reads KAGVTQTPRYLIKTRGQQVTLSCSPISGHRSVSWYQQTPGQGLQFLFEYFSETQRNKGNFPGRFSGRQFSNSRSEMNVSTLELGDSALYLCASSEGVNTEAFFGQGTRLTVV.

This clonotype came up many times. The J gene is TRBJ2-3, the V gene TRBV6-2 or TRBV6-3; either TRBD1 or TRBD2 may supply D (5 bases each). Germline V gives CDR1 MNHEY, CDR2 SVGEGT. The germline V and J ends were trimmed by 2 bases and 0 bases, with 12 bases remaining between them. CDR3 length: 16 amino acids. The CDR3 bases are TGTGCCAGCAGTTACCCCGGGTGGGGGAGCACAGATACGCAGTATTTT. Protein: CASSYPGWGSTDTQYF.

In this sample, this clonotype turned up many times. The chain couples TRBV3-1 to TRBJ1-1; D is ambiguous. Deletions cut 1 base from V and 7 bases from J, with 1 base between. Germline CDR1 LGHDT, CDR2 YNNKEL (reference sequence). The CDR3 extends over 10 amino acids. CDR3: CASSQVEAFF. The CDR3 bases are TGTGCCAGCAGCCAAGTTGAAGCTTTCTTT.

This clonotype came up many times. The rearrangement joins TRBV20-1 to TRBJ1-6, with 9 nucleotides matching TRBD1. Losses at the gene ends were 6 bases for V and 10 bases for J; bases not matched to a gene: 7. The V gene's germline CDR1 is DFQATT and CDR2 SNEGSKA (reference sequence). CDR3 length equals 13 residues. CDR3 nucleotide sequence: TGCAGTGCCCCACAGGGGGCATTGTCACCCCTCCACTTT. Translated, it gives CSAPQGALSPLHF.

This clonotype was detected ten times or more. The V gene is TRBV20-1, the J gene TRBJ2-7; 10 positions match TRBD2. V shed 5 bases and J 2 bases; nucleotides not matched to a gene: 3. Germline CDR1 reads DFQATT; CDR2 reads SNEGSKA (reference sequence). CDR3 size: 13 residues. CDR3 sequence (DNA): TGCAGTGCTCCCGGACTAGCGGCCTACGAGCAGTACGTC. This sequence encodes CSAPGLAAYEQYV.